One sample yielded the 28 T cell receptor beta chains listed below, sequenced in a study of cytomegalovirus exposure and HLA in healthy donors. With 60 Vbeta and 13 Jbeta primers, the PCR was carried out. Only in-frame clones appear in the TCRdb table, and some are missing; sequencing was by immunoSEQ multiplex PCR. The sample contains some 150,000 clones, approximately 80% of which appear only once. Sequencing was performed on PBMCs. The receptors stem from a woman in her thirties or forties in good health and CMV-seropositive.

The chain recombines TRBV11-2 with TRBJ2-7, with D possibly matching TRBD2 (6 bases). This CDR3 contains 13 residues. The V gene lost 5 bases and the J gene lost 5 bases, with 13 bases spanning the gap. CDR1 is SGHAT, CDR2 FQNNGV, per germline. In nucleotides, the CDR3 is TGTGCCAGCAGCCTGCTTTGGGGGGACGAGCAGTACTTC. Translation: CASSLLWGDEQYF.

V usage is TRBV2 and J usage is TRBJ2-7; D gene uncertain. CDR1 is SNHLY, CDR2 FYNNEI, per germline. V lost 4 bases, J lost 5 bases, and 21 bases lay in between. The CDR3 contains 16 residues. The CDR3 loop is CASSATKWRIDHEQYF. The CDR3 bases are TGTGCCAGCAGTGCAACCAAGTGGCGGATAGACCACGAGCAGTACTTC.

The chain uses TRBV7-9 and TRBJ2-1; 12 nucleotides align to TRBD2. The CDR3 contains 16 residues. Losses at the gene ends were 1 base for V and 4 bases for J; bases not matched to a gene: 2. Germline V CDR1 and CDR2: SEHNR, FQNEAQ (reference sequence). CDR3 region: CASSLDGLAGYNEQFF. The DNA for the CDR3 is TGTGCCAGCAGCTTAGATGGACTAGCGGGATACAATGAGCAGTTCTTC.

This sequence joins TRBV5-1 and TRBJ2-7; D remains ambiguous. Trimming cost V 1 base and J 5 bases, with 13 bases left between them. CDR1 is SGHRS, CDR2 YFSETQ, per germline. The CDR3 sequence is 14 residues long. The CDR3 DNA reads as TGCGCCAGCAGCTTGCAACTGAGTAACGACGAGCAGTACTTC. This translates into CASSLQLSNDEQYF.

This chain connects TRBV7-8 to TRBJ2-3; 8 bases align to TRBD2. Looked up from germline, CDR1 is SGHVS and CDR2 is FQNEAQ. The CDR3 is made up of 14 amino acids. Trimming at V came to 5 bases and at J to 1 base, leaving 2 bases not matched to a gene. CDR3 DNA: TGTGCCAGCAGCCCAGCGGGGGGCACAGATACGCAGTATTTT. As protein: CASSPAGGTDTQYF.

About this clone itself: In the same sample, other DNA sequences code for this CDR3. The chain combines TRBV6-6 with TRBJ2-1; 13 positions match TRBD2. Germline values: CDR1 MNHNY, CDR2 SVGAGI (reference sequence). CDR3 length equals 15 residues. Trimming cost V 7 bases and J 7 bases; bases outside gene matches: 7. The CDR3 sequence is CASTGLAGVGNEQFF. In nucleotides, the CDR3 is TGTGCCAGCACCGGACTAGCGGGAGTTGGGAATGAGCAGTTCTTC.

This chain uses TRBV5-1 with TRBJ1-1; D not resolved. The germline V and J ends were trimmed by 0 bases and 4 bases, with 10 bases remaining between them. The germline CDR1 and CDR2 sequences are SGHRS and YFSETQ. The length of the CDR3 is 14 residues. CDR3 residues: CASSLVAGSTEAFF. The CDR3 region has the DNA TGCGCCAGCAGCTTGGTGGCAGGTAGCACTGAAGCTTTCTTT.

This sequence joins TRBV10-2 and TRBJ2-7; no definite D call. The germline CDR1 and CDR2 sequences are WSHSY and SAAADI. The CDR3 consists of 13 residues. The V gene lost 2 bases and the J gene lost 2 bases, with 7 bases spanning the gap. Here the CDR3 DNA reads TGCGCCAGCAGTGAGGGGCTGACCTACGAGCAGTACTTC. This encodes CASSEGLTYEQYF.

This clone appeared a few times. V is TRBV11-1 and J is TRBJ2-3; TRBD1 might be the D (6 bases). The V end was cut by 1 base, the J end by 2 bases, with 16 bases between. CDR3 size: 17 residues. Germline CDR1 reads SGHAT; CDR2 reads FQDESV (reference sequence). This chain's CDR3 is CASSLGGGQSATDTQYF. DNA for the CDR3: TGTGCCAGCAGCTTAGGAGGTGGACAGAGCGCCACAGATACGCAGTATTTT.

This chain joins TRBV18 and TRBJ2-3, with TRBD2 as a possible D gene (6 bases). Germline-derived CDR1 and CDR2 are KGHSH and LQKENI. V lost 2 bases, J lost 2 bases, and 11 bases lay in between. The CDR3 covers 15 residues. CDR3 in amino acids: CASSPGGKDTDTQYF. As DNA, the CDR3 is TGTGCCAGCTCACCAGGCGGGAAGGACACAGATACGCAGTATTTT.

V is TRBV7-8 and J is TRBJ2-3; D perhaps matches TRBD1 (6 bases). V was cut by 1 base and J by 0 bases, with 11 bases left in between. The V gene's germline CDR1 is SGHVS and CDR2 FQNEAQ. The CDR3 is made up of 16 amino acids. CDR3 protein: CASSLDGTGSTDTQYF. The CDR3 coding sequence is TGTGCCAGCAGCTTAGATGGAACAGGGAGCACAGATACGCAGTATTTT.

CDR3 loop: CASSIRRVSQREDSYEQYF. CDR3 nucleotide sequence: TGTGCCAGCTCGATCCGCCGGGTAAGCCAGCGGGAGGACTCCTACGAGCAGTACTTC. The chain joins TRBV18 to TRBJ2-7; 9 positions match TRBD2. The CDR3 runs 19 residues. With 6 bases clipped from V and 0 bases from J, the junction kept 18 bases outside the gene matches. Germline V gene sequence: CDR1 KGHSH, CDR2 LQKENI. Complete variable domain (other parts from reference TRBV18 and TRBJ2-7): NAGVMQNPRHLVRRRGQEARLRCSPMKGHSHVYWYRQLPEEGLKFMVYLQKENIIDESGMPKERFSAEFPKEGPSILRIQQVVRGDSAAYFCASSIRRVSQREDSYEQYFGPGTRLTVT.

J is TRBJ1-1 and V is TRBV9; 9 bases are shared with TRBD1. The CDR3 runs to 15 residues. CDR1 is SGDLS, CDR2 YYNGEE, per germline. The junction had 12 bases not matched to a gene; V was cut back by 6 bases and J by 6 bases. The CDR3 reads CASTAIQGASSEAFF. DNA for the CDR3: TGTGCCAGCACCGCTATACAGGGGGCGAGTTCTGAAGCTTTCTTT. The full variable domain, rest sourced from reference TRBV9 and TRBJ1-1, is DSGVTQTPKHLITATGQRVTLRCSPRSGDLSVYWYQQSLDQGLQFLIQYYNGEERAKGNILERFSAQQFPDLHSELNLSSLELGDSALYFCASTAIQGASSEAFFGQGTRLTVV.

The chain has TRBV5-4 and TRBJ2-1; no clear D gene. The length of the CDR3 is 16 residues. The V end lost 3 bases, the J end lost 4 bases, and 17 bases lay between the germline ends. Per germline, CDR1 SGHNT and CDR2 YYREEE (reference sequence). The CDR3 here is CASSWPSSTTYNEQFF. The CDR3 bases are TGTGCCAGCAGCTGGCCATCGAGTACTACTTACAATGAGCAGTTCTTC.

The rearrangement uses TRBV18 and TRBJ1-6; 10 bases match TRBD1. This CDR3 is built from 12 residues. The V and J ends lost 10 bases and 9 bases, in that order; junction bases with no gene match: 3. Germline values: CDR1 KGHSH, CDR2 LQKENI. CDR3 protein: CATGDRGSPLHF. CDR3 bases: TGTGCCACAGGGGACAGGGGTTCACCCCTCCACTTT. Supplemented by reference TRBV18 and TRBJ1-6, the full variable domain reads NAGVMQNPRHLVRRRGQEARLRCSPMKGHSHVYWYRQLPEEGLKFMVYLQKENIIDESGMPKERFSAEFPKEGPSILRIQQVVRGDSAAYFCATGDRGSPLHFGNGTRLTVT.

This clone was detected a few times. The chain uses TRBV5-6 and TRBJ2-5; 12 nucleotides agree with TRBD2. This CDR3 has 16 residues. V lost 4 bases and J lost 3; bases outside the gene matches: 7. CDR1 is SGHDT, CDR2 YYEEEE, per germline. The CDR3 region is CASSRLAGVGEETQYF. The CDR3 DNA reads TGTGCCAGCAGCAGACTAGCGGGAGTGGGGGAAGAGACCCAGTACTTC.

The chain carries TRBV7-9 and TRBJ2-7; D gene unclear. The CDR3 covers 14 residues. V lost 3 bases and J 0 bases, leaving 9 bases between the germline ends. Germline V gives CDR1 SEHNR, CDR2 FQNEAQ (reference sequence). The CDR3 sequence is CASSFQPSSYEQYF. The CDR3 DNA is TGTGCCAGCAGCTTCCAACCGAGCTCCTACGAGCAGTACTTC. Based on the CDR3 plus reference TRBV7-9 and TRBJ2-7, the full variable domain is DTGVSQNPRHKITKRGQNVTFRCDPISEHNRLYWYRQTLGQGPEFLTYFQNEAQLEKSRLLSDRFSAERPKGSFSTLEIQRTEQGDSAMYLCASSFQPSSYEQYFGPGTRLTVT.

The chain links TRBV5-1 to TRBJ2-5, with D possibly TRBD1 on 6 matching bases. The CDR3 runs to 15 residues. V gave up 4 bases and J gave up 5 bases, with 18 bases separating them. Germline V gene lookup returns CDR1 SGHRS and CDR2 YFSETQ. CDR3 sequence: CASSHQQGGTETQYF. CDR3 bases: TGCGCCAGCAGCCACCAACAGGGTGGAACGGAGACCCAGTACTTC.

The chain carries TRBV25-1 and TRBJ1-2; 7 positions match TRBD1. Germline V gene lookup returns CDR1 MGHDK and CDR2 SYGVNS. CDR3 length: 16 residues. The V and J ends lost 2 bases and 2 bases, in that order; junction bases with no gene match: 8. The CDR3 reads CASSERGRGPNYGYTF. For the CDR3, the DNA is TGTGCCAGCAGTGAACGGGGAAGGGGGCCCAACTATGGCTACACCTTC.

This chain joins TRBV14 and TRBJ1-2; TRBD1 agrees at 8 bases. The germline gives CDR1 SGHDN, CDR2 FVKESK. J gave up 7 bases and V 6 bases, and 4 bases lay outside the gene matches. This CDR3 has 12 amino acids. This chain's CDR3 is CASSWTGFGYTF. In DNA form, the CDR3 reads TGTGCCAGCAGTTGGACAGGGTTTGGCTACACCTTC.

The V call is TRBV18, the J call TRBJ2-1; TRBD2 matches 12 bases. Trimming removed 0 bases from V and 4 bases from J; junction bases left unmatched: 7. Looked up from germline, CDR1 is KGHSH and CDR2 is LQKENI. The length of the CDR3 is 18 residues. CDR3: CASSPPSSGRAGYNEQFF. CDR3 in DNA: TGTGCCAGCTCACCACCCTCTAGCGGGAGGGCCGGGTACAATGAGCAGTTCTTC.

The J gene is TRBJ1-1, the V gene TRBV7-8; D gene ambiguous. The V end was cut by 7 bases, the J end by 1 base, with 22 bases between. The CDR3 is 17 amino acids. Germline CDR1 SGHVS, CDR2 FQNEAQ. Written as DNA, the CDR3 is TGTGCCAGCACTCTAGCGGGAGTGGAGCCGTGGAACACTGAAGCTTTCTTT. Amino acid sequence: CASTLAGVEPWNTEAFF.

The chain is built from TRBV28 and TRBJ1-2, with D perhaps TRBD1 (5 bases). V dropped 6 bases and J dropped 5 bases, with 28 bases sitting between them. CDR3 length equals 18 residues. Per the germline V gene, CDR1 is MDHEN and CDR2 is SYDVKM. The CDR3 DNA reads TGTGCCAGCAGCCTAAAGGTGCGGGGGAGGTATTTTTCGTATGGCTACACCTTC. It yields the protein CASSLKVRGRYFSYGYTF.

The sample holds a few counts of this clone. The rearrangement links TRBV27 to TRBJ1-1; 8 positions match TRBD1. With V trimmed by 4 bases and J by 11 bases, 3 bases remained unmatched. The CDR3 totals 11 residues. Looked up from germline, CDR1 is MNHEY and CDR2 is SMNVEV (reference sequence). In nucleotides, the CDR3 is TGTGCCAGCAGTTCGACAGGGGCGGCTTTCTTT. Amino acids: CASSSTGAAFF.

V gene TRBV5-5 combines with J gene TRBJ2-7, with D unclear. Per the germline V gene, CDR1 is SGHKS and CDR2 is YYEKEE (reference sequence). The CDR3 loop spans 14 amino acids. V was pared by 0 bases and J by 7 bases, with 14 bases between. The CDR3 loop reads CASSLEWAPREQYF. The DNA for the CDR3 is TGTGCCAGCAGCTTGGAATGGGCGCCTCGGGAGCAGTACTTC. Variable domain in full (rest from reference TRBV5-5 and TRBJ2-7): DAGVTQSPTHLIKTRGQQVTLRCSPISGHKSVSWYQQVLGQGPQFIFQYYEKEERGRGNFPDRFSARQFPNYSSELNVNALLLGDSALYLCASSLEWAPREQYFGPGTRLTVT.

V and J are TRBV5-1 and TRBJ2-7; a weak D match, TRBD1 (5 bases). Germline V gives CDR1 SGHRS, CDR2 YFSETQ. V was trimmed by 0 bases and J by 3 bases, leaving 19 bases between them. This CDR3 is 17 amino acids long. The CDR3 loop reads CASSLAEWTPRFYEQYF. CDR3 bases: TGCGCCAGCAGCTTGGCCGAGTGGACACCGCGGTTCTACGAGCAGTACTTC.

This clone has more than one count but fewer than ten. The V call is TRBV12-5, the J call TRBJ2-2, with 9 bases fitting TRBD2. The CDR3 runs to 17 residues. J was trimmed by 4 bases and V by 1 base; bases with no gene match: 7. Germline lookup yields CDR1 LGHNT and CDR2 FRNRAP. The CDR3 region has the DNA TGTGCTAGTGGTTTGGGGCTAGCGGGAAGGGGCACCGGGGAGCTGTTTTTT. Its protein is CASGLGLAGRGTGELFF.

For the CDR3, the DNA is TGTGCCAGCAGACAGGGCTTAGAGGGAACTGAAGCTTTCTTT. This translates into CASRQGLEGTEAFF. V gene TRBV6-5 combines with J gene TRBJ1-1; D perhaps matches TRBD1 (6 bases). V was clipped by 6 bases and J by 5 bases, with 16 bases between them. The CDR3 contains 14 residues. Germline V gene sequence: CDR1 MNHEY, CDR2 SVGAGI.